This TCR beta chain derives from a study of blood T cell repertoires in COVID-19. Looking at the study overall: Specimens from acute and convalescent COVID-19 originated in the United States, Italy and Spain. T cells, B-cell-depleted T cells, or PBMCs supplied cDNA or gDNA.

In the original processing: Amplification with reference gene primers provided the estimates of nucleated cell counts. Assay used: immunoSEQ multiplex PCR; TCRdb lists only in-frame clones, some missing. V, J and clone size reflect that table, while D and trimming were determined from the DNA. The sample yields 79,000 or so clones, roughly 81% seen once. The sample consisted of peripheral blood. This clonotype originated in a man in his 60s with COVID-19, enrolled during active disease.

This CDR3 reads CASSLMDRSEAFF. The CDR3 nucleotides are TGCGCCAGCAGCTTAATGGACAGGAGTGAAGCTTTCTTT. The chain carries TRBV5-1 and TRBJ1-1, with 7 bases that match TRBD1. Germline assignment: CDR1 SGHRS and CDR2 YFSETQ. There are 13 residues in the CDR3. The V gene end was trimmed by 2 bases and the J gene end by 7 bases; junction bases not matched to a gene: 5. Filled out from reference TRBV5-1 and TRBJ1-1, the complete variable domain reads KAGVTQTPRYLIKTRGQQVTLSCSPISGHRSVSWYQQTPGQGLQFLFEYFSETQRNKGNFPGRFSGRQFSNSRSEMNVSTLELGDSALYLCASSLMDRSEAFFGQGTRLTVV.